Listed below are T cell receptor beta chains from one sample, sequenced in a study of T cell repertoires in cytomegalovirus infection. MiXCR was run by TCRdb on the reads, yielding one entry per CDR3 protein. The sample holds over 300,000 distinct CDR3 sequences, 8% to 9.5% seen once. Sequenced: PBMCs. The origin of the receptors is a human donor in good health (CMV status not recorded). Some clones in this sample may be carry-over from other donors' samples. Each CDR3 is given with its conserved first and last residue. A D gene is named only where the DNA matches it firmly. For some rows the clone size is stated as once, few or many, or as a class when expanded; others skip it.

v_gene	j_gene	abundance	d_gene	CDR3nt	CDR3aa
TRBV20-1	TRBJ1-2	.	.	TGCAGTGCTAGCCCAGGGGAGCATGGCTACACCTTC	CSASPGEHGYTF
TRBV12-3/TRBV12-4	TRBJ2-1	few	.	TGTGCCAGCAGCCTGGACCCACTCTCCTACAATGAGCAGTTCTTC	CASSLDPLSYNEQFF
TRBV28	TRBJ1-2	.	.	TGTGCCAGCAGTTTACGTCGGTTAGGGGGGGAAGGTAACTATGGCTACACCTTC	CASSLRRLGGEGNYGYTF
TRBV6-2/TRBV6-3	TRBJ1-2	many	.	TGTGCCAGCAGTTTAATACCTGGAGGAATCTATGGCTACACCTTC	CASSLIPGGIYGYTF
TRBV6-2/TRBV6-3	TRBJ1-2	many	.	TGTGCCAGCAGTCAAAATCCCGCCAGGAACAATGGCTACACCTTC	CASSQNPARNNGYTF
TRBV7-9	TRBJ1-4	many	TRBD1	TGTGCCAGCAGCTTGGGACAGGCAACTAATGAAAAACTGTTTTTT	CASSLGQATNEKLFF
TRBV7-2	TRBJ2-1	many	.	TGTGCCAGCAGCCCGCTAGGGACGGTCTCCTACAATGAGCAGTTCTTC	CASSPLGTVSYNEQFF
TRBV11-2	TRBJ2-2	many	TRBD1	TGTGCCAGCAGCCTCTCCGGGACAGGGATGGGAGGCGGGGAGCTGTTTTTT	CASSLSGTGMGGGELFF
TRBV6-5	TRBJ2-2	few	TRBD2	TGTGCCAGCAGTTACATCGGGGGGACCGGGGAGCTGTTTTTT	CASSYIGGTGELFF
TRBV3-1	TRBJ2-5	few	.	TGTGCCAGCAGCAGCCGCTTGGCCGCGCAAGAGACCCAGTACTTC	CASSSRLAAQETQYF
TRBV7-2	TRBJ2-2	many	.	TGTGCCAGCAGCTTAGGAGGGCGGGCCACCGGGGAGCTGTTTTTT	CASSLGGRATGELFF
TRBV7-2	TRBJ1-5	many	.	TGTGCCAGCAGCTCCCGGGGGGAAGTCAGTCAGCCCCAGCATTTT	CASSSRGEVSQPQHF
TRBV20-1	TRBJ2-5	.	TRBD2	TGCAGTGCTTTTACAGGACTAGCGGGGAACCAAGAGACCCAGTACTTC	CSAFTGLAGNQETQYF
TRBV7-2	TRBJ2-3	many	.	TGTGCCAGCAGCTTAGTTTGGAGGGGGGGCACAGATACGCAGTATTTT	CASSLVWRGGTDTQYF
TRBV30	TRBJ1-1	.	.	TGTGTCTGGACCCAGTGGACAGCCAGCACGGTGAACACTGAAGCTTTCTTT	CVWTQWTASTVNTEAFF
TRBV11-2	TRBJ1-6	many	.	TGTGCCAGCAGCCTGGGACTCCAGAGCTCCTATAATTCACCCCTCCACTTT	CASSLGLQSSYNSPLHF
TRBV20-1	TRBJ2-4	few	TRBD2	TGCAGTGCTAGCGCCCAGCCCGGGGGAGGGTACATTCAGTACTTC	CSASAQPGGGYIQYF
TRBV20-1	TRBJ2-6	.	TRBD2	TGCAGTGCTAGCCCCCCCTCTAGCGGGAGTTTCTCTGGGGCCAACGTCCTGACTTTC	CSASPPSSGSFSGANVLTF
TRBV7-9	TRBJ1-6	many	.	TGTGCCAGCAGCTTAGCCCCGGAATCACCCCTCCACTTT	CASSLAPESPLHF
TRBV6-2/TRBV6-3	TRBJ1-5	many	.	TGTGCCAGCAGTTACAGCGATATCCAGCCCCAGCATTTT	CASSYSDIQPQHF
TRBV10-2	TRBJ2-7	once	.	TGCGCCAGCGCGGTCTTAGTGGCAGAAGCCGAGCAGTACTTC	CASAVLVAEAEQYF
TRBV4-3	TRBJ2-3	.	.	TGCGCCAGCAGCCAGCGGGACCCTACAGATACGCAGTATTTT	CASSQRDPTDTQYF
TRBV28	TRBJ2-3	few	.	TGTGCCAGCAGCACTACTGTCCCGGATACGCAGTATTTT	CASSTTVPDTQYF
TRBV7-2	TRBJ2-5	many	.	TGTGCCAGCAGCTTAGATCGACAGAGGAAGACCCAGTACTTC	CASSLDRQRKTQYF
TRBV6-2/TRBV6-3	TRBJ2-7	.	.	TGTGCCAGCCGAAACAGGGATTACGAGCAGTACTTC	CASRNRDYEQYF
TRBV20-1	TRBJ1-1	few	.	TGCAGTGCTGTGGATACGAACACTGAAGCTTTCTTT	CSAVDTNTEAFF
TRBV7-2	TRBJ1-4	few	.	TGTGCCAGCAGCTTAGTTGGGGGGGCTAATGAAAAACTGTTTTTT	CASSLVGGANEKLFF
TRBV6-1	TRBJ2-5	many	.	TGTGCCAGCAGGGACCATGTAGGGGCGACGGGGGAGACCCAGTACTTC	CASRDHVGATGETQYF
TRBV10-2	TRBJ1-5	few	.	TGCGCCAGCAGTGAGTCCGGGGGGCTTCAGCCCCAGCATTTT	CASSESGGLQPQHF
TRBV29-1	TRBJ1-2	many	.	TGCAGCGCCAGGGATTCTAACTATGGCTACACCTTC	CSARDSNYGYTF
TRBV23-1	TRBJ2-1	.	.	TGCGCCAGCAGTCAAATCCCGGTGGGAGTCAACAATGAGCAGTTCTTC	CASSQIPVGVNNEQFF
TRBV10-3	TRBJ2-7	many	.	TGTGCCATCAGTGAGCCCCCTGTGGCAGGGGAGAAGCAGTACTTC	CAISEPPVAGEKQYF
TRBV19	TRBJ2-1	.	.	TGTGCCAGTAGGGGCGGGACCCAGCAGTTCTTC	CASRGGTQQFF
TRBV7-2	TRBJ2-2	few	.	TGTGCCAGCAGCTTAGGACCCCCGGGACAAGTTACCGGGGAGCTGTTTTTT	CASSLGPPGQVTGELFF
TRBV6-9	TRBJ2-3	.	.	TGTGCCAGCAGTTATACGGCACCTAGCACAGATACGCAGTATTTT	CASSYTAPSTDTQYF
TRBV27	TRBJ2-7	.	TRBD1	TGTGCCAGCAGTCCTCCCCCGGGACAGGGGACCTACGAGCAGTACTTC	CASSPPPGQGTYEQYF
TRBV12-3/TRBV12-4	TRBJ2-1	many	.	TGTGCCAGCAGTCGAGGACGTTATGAGCAGTTCTTC	CASSRGRYEQFF
TRBV6-6	TRBJ1-5	few	TRBD1	TGTGCCAGCAGTTACCCGGACAGGGTGATAAATCAGCCCCAGCATTTT	CASSYPDRVINQPQHF
TRBV11-2	TRBJ1-2	many	TRBD1	TGTGCCAGCAGCTTCGGCCTGGGACAGACCTATGGCTACACCTTC	CASSFGLGQTYGYTF
TRBV2	TRBJ2-3	few	.	TGTGCCAGCAGGGGAGATACGCAGTATTTT	CASRGDTQYF
TRBV20-1	TRBJ1-1	.	.	TGCAGTGCTAGACTGGGGTTGCACACTGAAGCTTTCTTT	CSARLGLHTEAFF
TRBV19	TRBJ1-5	many	.	TGTGCCAGTACCAGAGACGGGGCGCGAGGTAATCAGCCCCAGCATTTT	CASTRDGARGNQPQHF
TRBV19	TRBJ1-1	.	.	TGTGCCAGTATCCCCCCGGGTAAGAACACTGAAGCTTTCTTT	CASIPPGKNTEAFF
TRBV7-2	TRBJ2-7	many	.	TGTGCCAGCAGCTTGCTTGTATACGAGCAGTACTTC	CASSLLVYEQYF
TRBV7-8	TRBJ2-5	few	TRBD2	TGTGCCAGCACCGGGACTAGCGGGGATCCCTACCAAGAGACCCAGTACTTC	CASTGTSGDPYQETQYF
TRBV7-8	TRBJ2-1	many	.	TGTGCCAGCAGCTTAGTTATCCCCGCCGCGGAGCAGTTCTTC	CASSLVIPAAEQFF
TRBV12-3/TRBV12-4	TRBJ1-3	many	.	TGTGCCAGCAGTTTAGAAAGGGGGACTGGAAACACCATATATTTT	CASSLERGTGNTIYF
TRBV5-5	TRBJ2-1	.	TRBD1	TGTGCCAGCAGCCGGGGGACAGGGAGCCCCACTTACAATGAGCAGTTCTTC	CASSRGTGSPTYNEQFF
TRBV7-2	TRBJ2-3	many	.	TGTGCCAGCAGCTCTAGGGGGGAGAGGACAGATACGCAGTATTTT	CASSSRGERTDTQYF
TRBV7-2	TRBJ2-7	many	TRBD1	TGTGCCAGCAGCTTAGCCCCCGGACAGGGGGCGAAACACGAGCAGTACTTC	CASSLAPGQGAKHEQYF
TRBV19	TRBJ2-3	.	.	TGTGCCAGTAGTTCCCAGGCGGGTACCACAGATACGCAGTATTTT	CASSSQAGTTDTQYF
TRBV28	TRBJ1-6	.	.	TGTGCCAGCAGTGGGCCAGTTAATTCACCCCTCCACTTT	CASSGPVNSPLHF
TRBV12-3/TRBV12-4	TRBJ2-1	few	TRBD1	TGTGCCAGCAGTTTGGGACAGTACTACAATGAGCAGTTCTTC	CASSLGQYYNEQFF
TRBV7-3	TRBJ2-5	.	.	TGTGCCAGCAGCCCCTTTTTAGGGGCCGAGGGGACCCAGTACTTC	CASSPFLGAEGTQYF
TRBV29-1	TRBJ2-5	few	TRBD1	TGCAGCGTTGTAGGGGGCCGGGGGACCCAGTACTTC	CSVVGGRGTQYF
TRBV6-5	TRBJ2-1	.	TRBD1	TGTGCCAGCAGTACTGGACAGGGGCAGTTCTTC	CASSTGQGQFF
TRBV5-4	TRBJ1-1	.	.	TGTGCCAGCAGCTTGGGACCAGGAAAAGCTTTCTTT	CASSLGPGKAFF
TRBV6-2/TRBV6-3	TRBJ1-1	.	.	TGTGCCAGCAGTGATCCCATCATGTGGAACACTGAAGCTTTCTTT	CASSDPIMWNTEAFF
TRBV25-1	TRBJ2-5	.	TRBD1	TGTGCCAGCAGTGATCCTCAGGGGGCGGTTGAGACCCAGTACTTC	CASSDPQGAVETQYF